A single sample gave rise to the 16 T cell receptor beta chains below, sequenced in a study of cytomegalovirus exposure and HLA in healthy donors (dated by TCRdb to 2017 to 2019). Receptor amplification or capture employed the immunoSEQ multiplex PCR assay. For the multiplex PCR, a mixture combining 60 forward primers for TCR Vbeta segments and 13 reverse primers for TCR Jbeta segments was used. Held by TCRdb, this immuneACCESS table contains in-frame sequences only and omits some clones. Under half of the omission traces to an unresolved V gene where checked; the cause of the rest is unknown. For this sample the table gives about 170,000 clones, of which roughly 67% were detected only once. The top ten hold 4.5% to 5.5% of the sample. The source material was PBMCs. The receptors stem from a woman aged 18-35 years in good health and CMV-seropositive.

There are a few counts of this clone. The V call is TRBV7-9, the J call TRBJ2-2; 7 bases align to TRBD1. CDR1 and CDR2 (germline): SEHNR, FQNEAQ (reference sequence). V gave up 3 bases and J gave up 2 bases; unmatched junction bases: 3. The CDR3 is made up of 15 amino acids. The CDR3 protein is CASSFRQGNTGELFF. CDR3 bases: TGTGCCAGCAGCTTTCGACAGGGAAACACCGGGGAGCTGTTTTTT.

The chain combines TRBV9 with TRBJ2-3; TRBD2 matches at 9 bases. This CDR3 has 15 residues. V was clipped by 3 bases and J by 4 bases; unmatched bases: 6. CDR1 is SGDLS and CDR2 is YYNGEE in the germline V gene. The chain's CDR3 is CASSASGGRSDTQYF. For the CDR3, the DNA is TGTGCCAGCAGCGCAAGCGGGGGGAGGTCAGATACGCAGTATTTT.

The chain links TRBV27 to TRBJ2-2, with TRBD1 matching 7 bases. Germline V lookup: CDR1 MNHEY, CDR2 SMNVEV (reference sequence). This CDR3 contains 16 residues. Trimming at V came to 3 bases and at J to 4 bases, leaving 8 bases not matched to a gene. CDR3 loop: CASSFPTGVVTGELFF. CDR3 nucleotide sequence: TGTGCCAGCAGTTTTCCAACAGGGGTTGTCACCGGGGAGCTGTTTTTT.

The CDR3 loop is CASSLVDKADTDTQYF. CDR3 nucleotides: TGTGCCAGCAGCTTGGTGGACAAGGCTGACACAGATACGCAGTATTTT. The V and J genes are TRBV5-6 and TRBJ2-3; D may be TRBD1 (5 bases). The V end lost 0 bases, the J end lost 2 bases, and 13 bases lay between the germline ends. Per the germline V gene, CDR1 is SGHDT and CDR2 is YYEEEE. The CDR3 extends over 16 amino acids.

The chain links TRBV9 to TRBJ2-4, with D perhaps TRBD2 (5 bases). The CDR3 has 16 residues. Trimming cost V 4 bases and J 4 bases, with 18 bases left between them. The germline V gene has CDR1 SGDLS and CDR2 YYNGEE. The DNA of the CDR3 is TGTGCCAGCAGCCCGAACTCCCGGGGAGTAAAAAACATTCAGTACTTC. Its translation: CASSPNSRGVKNIQYF.

CDR3 bases: TGTGCCAGCAGTGACTCCATTACAGGACAGGGGAATGAGCAGTTCTTC. Amino acids: CASSDSITGQGNEQFF. This sequence joins TRBV6-4 and TRBJ2-1; the match to TRBD1 covers 9 bases. The CDR3 extends over 16 amino acids. Germline loops: CDR1 MRHNA, CDR2 SNTAGT. V shed 0 bases and J 7 bases; nucleotides not matched to a gene: 7.

A few counts support this clone. The rearrangement links TRBV6-6 to TRBJ1-5; TRBD1 aligns across 7 bases. The CDR3 has 16 amino acids. CDR1 and CDR2 from the germline V gene are MNHNY and SVGAGI (reference sequence). J gave up 4 bases and V 0 bases, and 6 bases lay outside the gene matches. Here the CDR3 reads CASSYSGQMTNQPQHF. The CDR3 coding sequence is TGTGCCAGCAGTTACTCGGGACAGATGACGAATCAGCCCCAGCATTTT.

This clone was seen just once. This chain joins TRBV6-4 and TRBJ2-1, with TRBD1 as a possible D gene (5 bases). V lost 5 bases, J lost 4 bases, and 18 bases lay in between. The CDR3 is 16 amino acids. In germline, CDR1 is MRHNA, CDR2 SNTAGT. In nucleotides, the CDR3 is TGTGCCAGCAGTACCGACAGATCCTTTTCTTACAATGAGCAGTTCTTC. This translates into CASSTDRSFSYNEQFF.

The gene calls are TRBV4-3 and TRBJ1-3; 8 bases align to TRBD1. Germline V CDR1 and CDR2: LGHNA, YSLEER. This CDR3 has 18 amino acids. V shed 4 bases and J 2 bases; nucleotides not matched to a gene: 13. The CDR3 loop reads CASSLLGTGRRPGNTIYF. The CDR3, as DNA: TGCGCCAGCAGCCTCCTGGGGACAGGACGCAGACCTGGAAACACCATATATTTT.

The table lists this clone with a few counts. J is TRBJ2-5 and V is TRBV4-3, with 7 nucleotides matching TRBD2. Near its end, the DNA agrees better with TRBJ2-7, so the J call may be wrong. This CDR3 spans 16 amino acids. The germline V gene encodes CDR1 LGHNA and CDR2 YSLEER. In DNA form, the CDR3 reads TGCGCCAGCAGCCCGGGGGGTCCCATGGCGCTCTACGAGCAGTACTTC. Encoded protein: CASSPGGPMALYEQYF.

This chain uses TRBV29-1 with TRBJ2-7; the match to TRBD1 covers 10 bases. The CDR3 is 14 amino acids. CDR1 and CDR2 from the germline V gene are SQVTM and ANQGSEA. Losses at the gene ends were 5 bases for V and 3 bases for J; bases not matched to a gene: 7. The CDR3 protein is CSVYPGTGDYEQYF. CDR3 sequence (DNA): TGCAGCGTTTATCCCGGGACAGGGGACTACGAGCAGTACTTC.

The chain combines TRBV6-1 with TRBJ1-6, with 7 bases fitting TRBD1. CDR1 is MNHNS and CDR2 is SASEGT in the germline V gene. The CDR3 loop spans 14 amino acids. V lost 6 bases and J lost 7; bases outside the gene matches: 6. The CDR3 DNA sequence: TGTGCCAGCAGGATGACAGGGACGAATTCACCCCTCCACTTT. Its translation: CASRMTGTNSPLHF.

The chain employs TRBV18 and TRBJ1-4; tentatively, D is TRBD1 (5 bases). This CDR3 region has 13 residues. The V gene's germline CDR1 is KGHSH and CDR2 LQKENI. V was shortened by 6 bases and J by 8 bases, with 13 bases between the two germline ends. The CDR3 DNA is TGTGCCAGCTCCGGGGGTGCGGGAGAAAAACTGTTTTTT. Translating it yields CASSGGAGEKLFF.

The V and J genes are TRBV5-6 and TRBJ2-1, with D possibly TRBD2 on 6 matching bases. The germline V gene encodes CDR1 SGHDT and CDR2 YYEEEE. With 0 bases removed from V and 6 bases from J, the gap between germline ends came to 10 bases. This CDR3 spans 14 amino acids. The CDR3 loop reads CASSLGGAPNEQFF. The CDR3 DNA reads as TGTGCCAGCAGCTTGGGCGGGGCCCCCAATGAGCAGTTCTTC. The full variable domain, in which reference TRBV5-6 and TRBJ2-1 provide the parts outside the CDR3, is DAGVTQSPTHLIKTRGQQVTLRCSPKSGHDTVSWYQQALGQGPQFIFQYYEEEERQRGNFPDRFSGHQFPNYSSELNVNALLLGDSALYLCASSLGGAPNEQFFGPGTRLTVL.

The chain links TRBV6-5 to TRBJ2-1; TRBD1 aligns across 10 bases. The CDR3 has 14 residues. Germline V gene data show CDR1 as MNHEY and CDR2 as SVGAGI. V was pared by 6 bases and J by 7 bases, with 6 bases of the junction left unmatched. DNA for the CDR3: TGTGCCAGCAGCCCGGGACAGGGGAAGAATGAGCAGTTCTTC. Translated: CASSPGQGKNEQFF.

This clone has more than one count but fewer than ten. This chain joins TRBV20-1 and TRBJ2-7; D gene unclear. The CDR3 spans 11 residues. Trimming left V 3 bases short and J 6 bases short, with 9 bases between. Germline V gene lookup returns CDR1 DFQATT and CDR2 SNEGSKA (reference sequence). CDR3 amino acids: CSARSYSEQYF. DNA for the CDR3: TGCAGTGCTAGGTCCTATAGCGAGCAGTACTTC.